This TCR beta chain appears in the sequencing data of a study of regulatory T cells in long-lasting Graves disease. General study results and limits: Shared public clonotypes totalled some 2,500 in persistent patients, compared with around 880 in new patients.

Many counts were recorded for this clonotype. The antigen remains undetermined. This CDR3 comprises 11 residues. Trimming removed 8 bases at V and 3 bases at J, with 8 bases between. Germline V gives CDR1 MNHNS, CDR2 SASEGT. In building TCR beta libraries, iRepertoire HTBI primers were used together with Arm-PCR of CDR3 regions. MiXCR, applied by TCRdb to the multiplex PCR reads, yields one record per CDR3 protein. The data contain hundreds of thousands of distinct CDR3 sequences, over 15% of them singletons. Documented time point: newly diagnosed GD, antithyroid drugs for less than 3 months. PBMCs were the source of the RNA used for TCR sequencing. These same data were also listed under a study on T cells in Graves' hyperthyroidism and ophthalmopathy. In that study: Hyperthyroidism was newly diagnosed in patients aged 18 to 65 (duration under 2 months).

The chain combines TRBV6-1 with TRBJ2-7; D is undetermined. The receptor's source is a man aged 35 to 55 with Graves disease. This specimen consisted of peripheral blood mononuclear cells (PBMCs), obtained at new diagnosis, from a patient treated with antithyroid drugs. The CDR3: CASGLRYEQYF. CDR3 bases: TGTGCCAGCGGCCTGCGCTACGAGCAGTACTTC.